This is a list of T cell receptor beta chains from one sample in a study of blood T cells in healthy people across ages. TCRdb redid the calling of the 5' RACE reads with MiXCR, one entry per CDR3 protein. Here the sample spans about 800,000 distinct CDR3 sequences, around a quarter being singletons. The sample also formed part of further work on T cells of mothers and their children.

Sequencing was performed on blood. The receptor source for this set is a boy aged 5-17 years in good health. CDR3s include the opening cysteine and the closing phenylalanine or tryptophan. A D gene is named only where the DNA matches it firmly. For some rows the clone size is stated as once, few or many, or as a class when expanded; others skip it.

V: TRBV7-9
size: -
D: -
length: 14
J: TRBJ1-4
DNA: TGTGCCAGCAGCTTGGAGGGCAGGTTTGAAAAACTGTTTTTT
CDR3: CASSLEGRFEKLFF

V: TRBV5-5
size: few
D: -
length: 13
J: TRBJ2-1
DNA: TGTGCCAGCCAACCCGGTCATCAGTACGGGCAGTTCTTC
CDR3: CASQPGHQYGQFF

V: TRBV20-1
size: few
D: TRBD2
length: 17
J: TRBJ2-1
DNA: TGCAGTGCCCAGTCGGCTAGCGGGGGGGAGGGCTACAATGAGCAGTTCTTC
CDR3: CSAQSASGGEGYNEQFF

V: TRBV2
size: -
D: TRBD1
length: 15
J: TRBJ1-4
DNA: TGTGCCAGCAGTGAGGGGGACAGGGACGATGAAAAACTGTTTTTT
CDR3: CASSEGDRDDEKLFF

V: TRBV6-1
size: few
D: -
length: 14
J: TRBJ2-7
DNA: TGTGCCAGCAGTGAACAATCAACCTTCTACGAGCAGTACTTC
CDR3: CASSEQSTFYEQYF

V: TRBV28
size: -
D: -
length: 15
J: TRBJ2-7
DNA: TGTGCCAGCAGTTTCATGGACAGAGCATCCTACGAGCAGTACTTC
CDR3: CASSFMDRASYEQYF

V: TRBV20-1
size: few
D: TRBD2
length: 14
J: TRBJ2-1
DNA: TGCAGTGCCAAGCGGCGGACTAGCGCCAATGAGCAGTTCTTC
CDR3: CSAKRRTSANEQFF

V: TRBV11-2
size: few
D: -
length: 16
J: TRBJ2-2
DNA: TGTGCCAGCAGCCGAAAGGGAGGATTGTTCACCGGGGAGCTGTTTTTT
CDR3: CASSRKGGLFTGELFF

V: TRBV29-1
size: -
D: -
length: 14
J: TRBJ2-2
DNA: TGCAGCGTTCAGATCTCAGATTTTCCCGGGGAGCTGTTTTTT
CDR3: CSVQISDFPGELFF

V: TRBV9
size: once
D: -
length: 15
J: TRBJ1-3
DNA: TGTGCCAGCAGCCCCCAGAGGCCTACTGGAAACACCATATATTTT
CDR3: CASSPQRPTGNTIYF

V: TRBV29-1
size: -
D: -
length: 12
J: TRBJ1-2
DNA: TGCAGCGTTGAGAGCGCTCCGGATGGCTACACCTTC
CDR3: CSVESAPDGYTF

V: TRBV28
size: -
D: -
length: 11
J: TRBJ1-1
DNA: TGTGCCAGCCTGAGTAACACTGAAGCTTTCTTT
CDR3: CASLSNTEAFF

V: TRBV7-8
size: few
D: TRBD1
length: 15
J: TRBJ1-1
DNA: TGCGCCAGCAGCTTACGGGACAGGGGGTTCACTGAAGCTTTCTTT
CDR3: CASSLRDRGFTEAFF

V: TRBV28
size: few
D: TRBD1
length: 14
J: TRBJ2-7
DNA: TGTGCCAGCACCGAAACAGGGGGCTCCTACGAGCAGTACTTC
CDR3: CASTETGGSYEQYF

V: TRBV27
size: many
D: TRBD1
length: 14
J: TRBJ1-1
DNA: TGTGCCAGCAAACTACGGACAGGGTTTGGTGAAGCTTTCTTT
CDR3: CASKLRTGFGEAFF

V: TRBV29-1
size: few
D: TRBD2
length: 15
J: TRBJ2-1
DNA: TGCAGCGTTGAGGCTCCCGGGAGGGCCTTGGATGAGCAGTTCTTC
CDR3: CSVEAPGRALDEQFF

V: TRBV24-1
size: few
D: -
length: 16
J: TRBJ2-1
DNA: TGTGCCACCAGTGATTACCTACCCTCCTCCTACAATGAGCAGTTCTTC
CDR3: CATSDYLPSSYNEQFF

V: TRBV10-3
size: few
D: -
length: 12
J: TRBJ1-2
DNA: TGTGCCATCAGTGCTGGAATATATGGCTACACCTTC
CDR3: CAISAGIYGYTF

V: TRBV11-2
size: -
D: TRBD2
length: 18
J: TRBJ2-5
DNA: TGTGCCAGCAGCCTAGGGCCGGCGGGGGGCAATCCTTACAATGAGCGGTTCTTC
CDR3: CASSLGPAGGNPYNERFF

V: TRBV20-1
size: few
D: -
length: 12
J: TRBJ2-5
DNA: TGCAGTGCTAGAGAGGTACAAGAGACCCAGTACTTC
CDR3: CSAREVQETQYF

V: TRBV7-8
size: few
D: -
length: 16
J: TRBJ1-4
DNA: TGTGCCAGCAGCTTATGGGGAGGGCTGACTTCAGAAAAACTGTTTTTT
CDR3: CASSLWGGLTSEKLFF

V: TRBV6-6
size: few
D: TRBD1
length: 15
J: TRBJ1-5
DNA: TGTGCCAGCAGTCTCGGGACAGGGATATTTCAGCCCCAGCATTTT
CDR3: CASSLGTGIFQPQHF

V: TRBV2
size: few
D: TRBD1
length: 16
J: TRBJ2-5
DNA: TGTGCCAGCAGTGAAGAGTCTGGCAGGGGGAAAGAGACCCAGTACTTC
CDR3: CASSEESGRGKETQYF

V: TRBV2
size: -
D: -
length: 14
J: TRBJ2-7
DNA: TGTGCCAGCAGGACACCACGTGGGGGCTACGAGCAGTACTTC
CDR3: CASRTPRGGYEQYF

V: TRBV29-1
size: -
D: -
length: 14
J: TRBJ1-6
DNA: TGCAGCCCCAATGGCGGAGGGGATAATTCACCCCTCCACTTT
CDR3: CSPNGGGDNSPLHF

V: TRBV5-4
size: -
D: -
length: 15
J: TRBJ2-1
DNA: TGTGCCAGCAGCGCCGGGACTTCCCCCTACAATGAGCAGTTCTTC
CDR3: CASSAGTSPYNEQFF

V: TRBV4-2
size: few
D: TRBD1
length: 15
J: TRBJ2-7
DNA: TGTGCCAGCGGCCGAGACAGGGGAACAACCTACGAGCAGTACTTC
CDR3: CASGRDRGTTYEQYF

V: TRBV6-4
size: -
D: -
length: 13
J: TRBJ1-1
DNA: TGTGCCAGCAGTGAGCAGGTGAACACTGAAGCTTTCTTT
CDR3: CASSEQVNTEAFF

V: TRBV29-1
size: -
D: -
length: 14
J: TRBJ1-1
DNA: TGCAGCGTGGCGGGAGGGGGAGAAAGGGCTGAAGCTTTCTTT
CDR3: CSVAGGGERAEAFF

V: TRBV3-1
size: few
D: -
length: 12
J: TRBJ1-5
DNA: TGTGCCAGCAGCCAACGGAATCAGCCCCAGCATTTT
CDR3: CASSQRNQPQHF

V: TRBV4-2
size: -
D: -
length: 14
J: TRBJ2-7
DNA: TGTGCCAGCAGCCACGCCGGACAGTCCTACGAGCAGTACTTC
CDR3: CASSHAGQSYEQYF

V: TRBV7-3
size: few
D: -
length: 15
J: TRBJ2-7
DNA: TGTGCCAGCAGCCCAAACTCAGGGAGTCAGTACGAGCAGTACTTC
CDR3: CASSPNSGSQYEQYF

V: TRBV9
size: few
D: TRBD2
length: 18
J: TRBJ2-1
DNA: TGTGCCAGCAGCGTCGACGTCGGGACTAGCGGGAGGTACAATGAGCAGTTCTTC
CDR3: CASSVDVGTSGRYNEQFF

V: TRBV28
size: -
D: -
length: 16
J: TRBJ2-7
DNA: TGTGCCACCTTGGGGTTCGAGGAGCTGAATTCCTACGAGCAGTACTTC
CDR3: CATLGFEELNSYEQYF

V: TRBV6-6
size: -
D: TRBD2
length: 16
J: TRBJ2-1
DNA: TGTGCCAGCTTCAAACCGGGACTAGCGGAGCCTTCCGAGCAGTTCTTC
CDR3: CASFKPGLAEPSEQFF

V: TRBV7-6
size: few
D: TRBD2
length: 17
J: TRBJ2-5
DNA: TGTGCCAGCAGCTTATTAGCGGGGGGGCTTCACCAAGAGACCCAGTACTTC
CDR3: CASSLLAGGLHQETQYF

V: TRBV3-1
size: few
D: -
length: 14
J: TRBJ2-2
DNA: TGTGCCAGCAGCCAACCGGGGAGCCCCGGGGAGCTGTTTTTT
CDR3: CASSQPGSPGELFF

V: TRBV7-6
size: once
D: -
length: 16
J: TRBJ2-7
DNA: TGTGCCAGCAGCTTAGGGTTTGGGGGCCGAACCTACGAGCAGTACTTC
CDR3: CASSLGFGGRTYEQYF

V: TRBV2
size: few
D: -
length: 13
J: TRBJ2-7
DNA: TGTGCCAGCAGTGTGGGCAGGGGCGACGAGCAGTACTTC
CDR3: CASSVGRGDEQYF

V: TRBV27
size: -
D: TRBD2
length: 14
J: TRBJ2-1
DNA: TGTGCCAGCAGTTGGAGCGGGGGGAACAATGAGCAGTTCTTC
CDR3: CASSWSGGNNEQFF

V: TRBV7-3
size: -
D: TRBD2
length: 15
J: TRBJ2-1
DNA: TGTGCCAGCAGCCCGATACTAGCGTCTTACAATGAGCAGTTCTTC
CDR3: CASSPILASYNEQFF

V: TRBV7-9
size: few
D: -
length: 16
J: TRBJ2-7
DNA: TGTGCCAGCAGCTTGGAACCCGGGACTTTCTCCTACGAGCAGTACTTC
CDR3: CASSLEPGTFSYEQYF

V: TRBV28
size: few
D: TRBD1
length: 20
J: TRBJ2-5
DNA: TGTGCCAGCAGTTTAGCGGGACAGGGCCGTCTAGCGCTGTACCAAGAGACCCAGTACTTC
CDR3: CASSLAGQGRLALYQETQYF

V: TRBV7-9
size: many
D: -
length: 13
J: TRBJ1-1
DNA: TGTGCCAGCAGCTTTTCCCTGAACACTGAAGCTTTCTTT
CDR3: CASSFSLNTEAFF

V: TRBV13
size: few
D: -
length: 10
J: TRBJ2-2
DNA: TGTGCCAGTGGGACCGGGGAGCTGTTTTTT
CDR3: CASGTGELFF

V: TRBV6-1
size: -
D: -
length: 15
J: TRBJ2-1
DNA: TGTGCCAGCAGTGAAGACGGGGGTTCCTACAATGAGCAGTTCTTC
CDR3: CASSEDGGSYNEQFF

V: TRBV29-1
size: few
D: -
length: 14
J: TRBJ2-3
DNA: TGCAGCGTTCGACAGGATACTAGCACAGATACGCAGTATTTT
CDR3: CSVRQDTSTDTQYF

V: TRBV5-1
size: -
D: -
length: 13
J: TRBJ2-7
DNA: TGCGCCAGCAGCTTGGATCTCATCTACGAGCAGTACTTC
CDR3: CASSLDLIYEQYF

V: TRBV6-2/TRBV6-3
size: -
D: -
length: 15
J: TRBJ2-1
DNA: TGTGCCAGCGCGGGGAGGGGGATCTCCTACAATGAGCAGTTCTTC
CDR3: CASAGRGISYNEQFF

V: TRBV6-5
size: many
D: -
length: 15
J: TRBJ2-5
DNA: TGTGCCAGCAGCGTCACCAAATGGTTCGGGGAGACCCAGTACTTC
CDR3: CASSVTKWFGETQYF

V: TRBV9
size: -
D: -
length: 16
J: TRBJ1-4
DNA: -
CDR3: CASSAEGAGREKNCFF

V: TRBV7-2
size: -
D: -
length: 11
J: TRBJ1-4
DNA: TGTGCCAGCAGCTTGGAAAGGGGGCTGTTTTTT
CDR3: CASSLERGLFF

V: TRBV28
size: few
D: -
length: 12
J: TRBJ2-5
DNA: TGTGCCAGCAAAGGGTTTGGGGAGACCCAGTACTTC
CDR3: CASKGFGETQYF

V: TRBV20-1
size: -
D: TRBD1
length: 15
J: TRBJ2-5
DNA: TGCAGTGCTAGAGAACAGGGGAGCCTCCAAGAGACCCAGTACTTC
CDR3: CSAREQGSLQETQYF

V: TRBV20-1
size: few
D: -
length: 13
J: TRBJ2-4
DNA: TGCAGTGCTAGAACTAGCACAAAAAACATTCAGTACTTC
CDR3: CSARTSTKNIQYF

V: TRBV4-2
size: -
D: -
length: 19
J: TRBJ1-2
DNA: TGTGCCAGCAGCCAAGATCCGTTGCCGGGACTCCAAAGAGGCTATGGCTACACCTTC
CDR3: CASSQDPLPGLQRGYGYTF

V: TRBV7-9
size: -
D: -
length: 16
J: TRBJ1-4
DNA: TGTGCCAGCAGCTCAACTCAGGGCCGACGGCAGGAAAAACTGTTTTTT
CDR3: CASSSTQGRRQEKLFF